The source of this T cell receptor (beta chain) is a study of CD8 T cells in ankylosing spondylitis. Quantitative 5'-RACE with molecular barcodes generated TCR beta libraries. MiXCR, applied by TCRdb to the 5' RACE reads, yields one record per CDR3 protein. The sample has about 240,000 distinct CDR3 sequences, over 8.5% seen once. This clonotype was seen at least ten times. Sequenced material: blood, either unsorted or a sorted T cell fraction (not recorded which). The receptor comes from a male donor with ankylosing spondylitis or in good health (not recorded which).

The CDR3 is CASSYGGAYGYTF. Written as DNA, the CDR3 is TGCGCCAGCAGCTACGGGGGCGCCTATGGCTACACCTTC. The rearrangement links TRBV5-1 to TRBJ1-2; a weak D match, TRBD1 (6 bases). The CDR3 has 13 residues. V lost 3 bases and J 4 bases, leaving 10 bases between the germline ends. Germline CDR1 and CDR2: SGHRS and YFSETQ.